What follows is one T cell receptor (beta chain) and its context. What it binds is unknown. Clones were sequenced by immunoSEQ multiplex PCR, and TCRdb holds only the in-frame ones, with some missing. The profile shows under 20,000 clones, 70% of them singletons. Prior to sequencing, the ViraFEST assay stimulated PBMC with viral peptide pools, which expanded the antigen-specific CD4+ T cells. Researchers isolated CD4+ T cells once less than 13 days of culture had elapsed. Either the mRNA-1273 or the BNT162b2 vaccine was given to participants as two doses. This entry comes from a study of vaccination effects on CD4 cells after COVID-19. The CDR3 covers 17 residues. In germline, CDR1 is LGHDT, CDR2 YNNKEL (reference sequence). The trim removed 0 bases at V and 2 bases at J, leaving 9 bases unmatched.

Sequenced material: CD4+ T cells from PBMCs cultured with SARS-CoV-2 spike peptides, taken after COVID-19 vaccination. This receptor was obtained from a human donor who received a COVID-19 vaccine. This chain links TRBV3-1 (or the pseudogene TRBV3-2) with TRBJ2-5; 7 bases are a match to TRBD2. The CDR3 spells CASSQDLVASGQETQYF. The CDR3 DNA follows: TGTGCCAGCAGCCAAGATCTCGTGGCTAGCGGACAAGAGACCCAGTACTTC.